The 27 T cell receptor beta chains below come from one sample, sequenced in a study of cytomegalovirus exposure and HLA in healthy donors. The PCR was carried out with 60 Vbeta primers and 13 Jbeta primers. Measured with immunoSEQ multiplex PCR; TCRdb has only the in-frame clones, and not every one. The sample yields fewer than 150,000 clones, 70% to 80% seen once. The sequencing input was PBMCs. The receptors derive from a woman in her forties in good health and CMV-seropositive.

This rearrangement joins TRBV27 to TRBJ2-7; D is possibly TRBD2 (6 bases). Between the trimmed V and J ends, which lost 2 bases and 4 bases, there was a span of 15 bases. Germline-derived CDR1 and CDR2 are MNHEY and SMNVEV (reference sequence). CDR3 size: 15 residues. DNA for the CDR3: TGTGCCAGCAGTTTAAGGACGGGAGCCTCGTACGAGCAGTACTTC. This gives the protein CASSLRTGASYEQYF.

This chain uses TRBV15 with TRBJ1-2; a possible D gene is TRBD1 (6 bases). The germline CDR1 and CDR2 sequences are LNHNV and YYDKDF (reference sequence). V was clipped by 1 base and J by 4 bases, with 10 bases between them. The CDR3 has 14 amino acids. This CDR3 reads CATSRGTAFYGYTF. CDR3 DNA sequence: TGTGCCACCAGCAGAGGGACAGCCTTCTATGGCTACACCTTC.

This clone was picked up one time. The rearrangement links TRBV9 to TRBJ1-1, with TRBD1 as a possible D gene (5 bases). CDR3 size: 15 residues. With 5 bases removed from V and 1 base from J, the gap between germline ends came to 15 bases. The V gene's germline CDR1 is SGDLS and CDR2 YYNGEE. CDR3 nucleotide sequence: TGTGCCAGCAGAAGTGGGGGGACGGAGAACACTGAAGCTTTCTTT. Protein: CASRSGGTENTEAFF.

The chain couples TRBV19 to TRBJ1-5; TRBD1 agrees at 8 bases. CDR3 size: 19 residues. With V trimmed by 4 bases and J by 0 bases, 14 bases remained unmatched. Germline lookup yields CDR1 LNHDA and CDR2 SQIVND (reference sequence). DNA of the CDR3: TGTGCCAGTAGTACACCGACAGGGGCCTACGATGATAGCAATCAGCCCCAGCATTTT. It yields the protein CASSTPTGAYDDSNQPQHF.

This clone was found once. In DNA form, the CDR3 reads TGCGCCAGCAGCGTGACTAGCGGGAGGGGCACAGATACGCAGTATTTT. This gives the protein CASSVTSGRGTDTQYF. The V call is TRBV4-1, the J call TRBJ2-3; 14 bases align to TRBD2. The CDR3 has 16 residues. With V trimmed by 5 bases and J by 1 base, 2 bases remained unmatched. Germline-derived CDR1 and CDR2 are MGHRA and YSYEKL.

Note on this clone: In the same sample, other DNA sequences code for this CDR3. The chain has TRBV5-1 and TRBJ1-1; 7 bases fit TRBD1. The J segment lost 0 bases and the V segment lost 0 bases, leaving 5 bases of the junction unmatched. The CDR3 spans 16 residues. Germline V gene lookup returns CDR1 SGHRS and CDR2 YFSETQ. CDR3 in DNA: TGCGCCAGCAGCTTGGTACCGACAGGGCTGAACACTGAAGCTTTCTTT. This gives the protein CASSLVPTGLNTEAFF.

The CDR3 here is CASSEAMRWDTQYF. CDR3 nucleotides: TGTGCCAGCAGTGAAGCGATGCGGTGGGATACGCAGTATTTT. V usage is TRBV6-1 and J usage is TRBJ2-3; the D is unclear. CDR3 length equals 14 residues. Germline values: CDR1 MNHNS, CDR2 SASEGT. The V gene lost 0 bases and the J gene lost 6 bases, with 10 bases spanning the gap.

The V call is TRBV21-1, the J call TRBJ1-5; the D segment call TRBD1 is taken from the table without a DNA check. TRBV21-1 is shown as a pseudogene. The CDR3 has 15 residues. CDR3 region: CASSKARGWNQPQHF. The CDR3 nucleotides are TGTGCCAGCAGCAAAGCCAGGGGTTGGAATCAGCCCCAGCATTTT.

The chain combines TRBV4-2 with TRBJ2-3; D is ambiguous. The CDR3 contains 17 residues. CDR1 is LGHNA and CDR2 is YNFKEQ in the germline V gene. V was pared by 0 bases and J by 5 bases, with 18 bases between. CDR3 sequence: CASSQDSLALTRDTQYF. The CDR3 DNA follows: TGTGCCAGCAGCCAAGACTCCTTAGCTCTTACGAGAGATACGCAGTATTTT.

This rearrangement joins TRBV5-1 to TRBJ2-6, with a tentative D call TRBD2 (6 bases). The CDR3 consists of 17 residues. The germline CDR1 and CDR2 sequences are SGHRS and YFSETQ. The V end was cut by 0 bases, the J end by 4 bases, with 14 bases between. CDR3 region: CASSLEYRGSGANVLTF. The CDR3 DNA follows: TGCGCCAGCAGCTTGGAGTATCGGGGGTCCGGGGCCAACGTCCTGACTTTC.

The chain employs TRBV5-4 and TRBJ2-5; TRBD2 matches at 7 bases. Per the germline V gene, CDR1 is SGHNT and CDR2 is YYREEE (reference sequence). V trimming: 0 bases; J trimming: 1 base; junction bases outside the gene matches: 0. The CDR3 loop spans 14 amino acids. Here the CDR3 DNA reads TGTGCCAGCAGCTTGGCTAGCGGCCAAGAGACCCAGTACTTC. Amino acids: CASSLASGQETQYF.

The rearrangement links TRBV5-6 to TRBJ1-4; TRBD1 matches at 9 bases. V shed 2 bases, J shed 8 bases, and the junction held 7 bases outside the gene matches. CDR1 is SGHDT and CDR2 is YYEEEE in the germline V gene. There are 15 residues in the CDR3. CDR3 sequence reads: CASSLQGADSEKLFF. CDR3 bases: TGTGCCAGCAGCTTACAGGGGGCAGATAGCGAAAAACTGTTTTTT.

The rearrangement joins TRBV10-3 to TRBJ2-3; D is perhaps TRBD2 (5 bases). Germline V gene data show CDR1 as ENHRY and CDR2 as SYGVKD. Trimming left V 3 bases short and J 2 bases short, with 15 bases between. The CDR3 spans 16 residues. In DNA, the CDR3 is TGTGCCATCAGTGACCCCCGAGAGCGGTTCACAGATACGCAGTATTTT. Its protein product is CAISDPRERFTDTQYF.

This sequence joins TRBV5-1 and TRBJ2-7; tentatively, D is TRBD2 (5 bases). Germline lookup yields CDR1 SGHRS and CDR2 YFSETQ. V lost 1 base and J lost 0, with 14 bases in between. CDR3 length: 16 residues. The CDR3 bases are TGCGCCAGCAGCTTGACCGTAGGGCGGGTCTCCTACGAGCAGTACTTC. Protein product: CASSLTVGRVSYEQYF.

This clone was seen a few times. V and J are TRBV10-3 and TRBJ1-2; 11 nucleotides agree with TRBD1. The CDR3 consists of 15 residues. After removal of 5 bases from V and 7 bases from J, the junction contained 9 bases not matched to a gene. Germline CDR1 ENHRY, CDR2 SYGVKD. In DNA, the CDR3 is TGTGCCATCAGTCCGGGACAGGGGGGATATGGTGGCTACACCTTC. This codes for CAISPGQGGYGGYTF.

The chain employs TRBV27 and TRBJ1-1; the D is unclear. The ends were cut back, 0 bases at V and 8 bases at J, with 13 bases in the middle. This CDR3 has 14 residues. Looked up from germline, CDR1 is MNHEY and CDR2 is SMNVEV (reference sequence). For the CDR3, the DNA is TGTGCCAGCAGTTTATCGGGGAGAGAGTTGGAAGCTTTCTTT. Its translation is CASSLSGRELEAFF.

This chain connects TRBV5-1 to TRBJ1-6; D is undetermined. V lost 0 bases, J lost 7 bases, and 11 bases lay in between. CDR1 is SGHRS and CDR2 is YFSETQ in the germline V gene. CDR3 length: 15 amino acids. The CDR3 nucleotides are TGCGCCAGCAGCTTGGACACCGGGTCAAATTCACCCCTCCACTTT. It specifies CASSLDTGSNSPLHF.

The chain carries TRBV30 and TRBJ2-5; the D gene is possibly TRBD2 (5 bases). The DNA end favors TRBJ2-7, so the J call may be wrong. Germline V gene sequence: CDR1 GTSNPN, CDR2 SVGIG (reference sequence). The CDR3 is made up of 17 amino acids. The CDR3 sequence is CAWTFSEVLRRWYEQYF. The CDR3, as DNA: TGTGCCTGGACCTTTTCGGAGGTCCTGCGAAGGTGGTACGAGCAGTACTTC.

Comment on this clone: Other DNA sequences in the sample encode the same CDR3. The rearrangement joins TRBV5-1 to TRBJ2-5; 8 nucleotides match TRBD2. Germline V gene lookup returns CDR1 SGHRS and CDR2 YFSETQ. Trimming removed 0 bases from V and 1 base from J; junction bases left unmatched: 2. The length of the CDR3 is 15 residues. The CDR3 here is CASSLAGTSQETQYF. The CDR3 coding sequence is TGCGCCAGCAGCTTGGCCGGGACTAGCCAAGAGACCCAGTACTTC. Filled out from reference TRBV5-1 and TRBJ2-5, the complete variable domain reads KAGVTQTPRYLIKTRGQQVTLSCSPISGHRSVSWYQQTPGQGLQFLFEYFSETQRNKGNFPGRFSGRQFSNSRSEMNVSTLELGDSALYLCASSLAGTSQETQYFGPGTRLLVL.

CDR3 protein: CAIGTPGDTGELFF. The CDR3, as DNA: TGTGCCATCGGGACCCCGGGGGACACCGGGGAGCTGTTTTTT. The rearrangement joins TRBV10-3 to TRBJ2-2; possibly TRBD2 for D (6 bases). Germline values: CDR1 ENHRY, CDR2 SYGVKD. Trimming shortened V by 8 bases and J by 3 bases, and 13 bases separated the two germline ends. This CDR3 is built from 14 residues.

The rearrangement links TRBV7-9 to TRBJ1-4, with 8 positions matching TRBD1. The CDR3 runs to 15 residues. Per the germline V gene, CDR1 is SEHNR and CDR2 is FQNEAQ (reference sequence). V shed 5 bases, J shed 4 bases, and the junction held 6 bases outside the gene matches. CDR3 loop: CASSARQGSNEKLFF. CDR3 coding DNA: TGTGCCAGCAGCGCCCGACAGGGGAGTAATGAAAAACTGTTTTTT.

The CDR3, as DNA: TGTGCCAGTAGTATCTCAGAAAGCTACGAGCAGTACTTC. Translation: CASSISESYEQYF. The chain couples TRBV19 to TRBJ2-7; D gene unclear. Germline assignment: CDR1 LNHDA and CDR2 SQIVND (reference sequence). Trimming removed 3 bases from V and 3 bases from J, with 9 bases in between. The length of the CDR3 is 13 residues.

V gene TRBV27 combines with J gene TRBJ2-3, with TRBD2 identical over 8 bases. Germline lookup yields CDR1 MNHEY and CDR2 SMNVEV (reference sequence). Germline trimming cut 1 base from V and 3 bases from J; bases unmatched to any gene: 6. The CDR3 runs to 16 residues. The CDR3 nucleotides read TGTGCCAGCAGTTTATTCGGGTTAGCGGGGACAGATACGCAGTATTTT. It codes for CASSLFGLAGTDTQYF.

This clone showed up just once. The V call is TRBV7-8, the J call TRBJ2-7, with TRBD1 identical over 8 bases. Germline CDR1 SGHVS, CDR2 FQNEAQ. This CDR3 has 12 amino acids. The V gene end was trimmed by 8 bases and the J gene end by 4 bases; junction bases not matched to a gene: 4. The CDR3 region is CASGTGPYEQYF. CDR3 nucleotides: TGTGCCAGCGGGACAGGCCCTTACGAGCAGTACTTC.

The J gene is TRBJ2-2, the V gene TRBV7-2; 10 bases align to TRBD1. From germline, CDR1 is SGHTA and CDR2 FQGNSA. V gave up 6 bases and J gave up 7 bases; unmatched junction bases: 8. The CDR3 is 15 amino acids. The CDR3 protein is CASRSDRGRSGELFF. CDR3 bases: TGTGCCAGCAGGTCCGACAGGGGGCGCAGCGGGGAGCTGTTTTTT.

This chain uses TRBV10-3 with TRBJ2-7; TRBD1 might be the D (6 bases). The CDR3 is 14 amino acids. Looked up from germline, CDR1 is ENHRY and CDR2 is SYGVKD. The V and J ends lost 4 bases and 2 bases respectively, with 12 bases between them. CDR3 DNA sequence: TGTGCCATCAGTGTTACAGGGACGACCTACGAGCAGTACTTC. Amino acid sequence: CAISVTGTTYEQYF.

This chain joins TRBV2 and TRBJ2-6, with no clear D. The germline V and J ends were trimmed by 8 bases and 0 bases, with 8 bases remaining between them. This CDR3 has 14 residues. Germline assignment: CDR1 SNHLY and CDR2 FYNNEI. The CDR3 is CASPVDSGANVLTF. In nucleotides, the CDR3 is TGTGCCAGCCCAGTTGACTCTGGGGCCAACGTCCTGACTTTC.